This is a list of T cell receptor beta chains from one sample in a study of blood T cell repertoires in COVID-19. Some clones are missing from TCRdb's copy, which holds only in-frame ones; the method was immunoSEQ multiplex PCR. This table has about 140,000 clones, about 83% appearing once. The sequenced sample was peripheral blood. These receptors were taken from a man aged 25 to 40 with COVID-19, enrolled during active disease. Each CDR3 is given with its conserved first and last residue. Fields, in order: clone size, D gene, V gene, J gene, CDR3 protein, CDR3 DNA. The D gene is left open where the match is weak. The size of a clone is reported for some rows only, either as once, few or many, or as a class for expanded clones.

NA	TRBD2	TRBV14	TRBJ2-1	CASSPGLAGEEQFF	TGTGCCAGCAGCCCCGGGCTAGCGGGAGAAGAGCAGTTCTTC
NA	TRBD2	TRBV5-4	TRBJ2-5	CASSSPLAGGQETQYF	TGTGCCAGCAGCTCCCCTCTAGCGGGAGGACAAGAGACCCAGTACTTC
NA	NA	TRBV7-2	TRBJ2-7	CASSLYRDYEQYF	TGTGCCAGCAGCTTATACAGGGACTACGAGCAGTACTTC
NA	NA	TRBV27	TRBJ2-7	CASRSYSGDEQYF	TGTGCCAGCAGGAGTTACTCAGGGGACGAGCAGTACTTC
many	NA	TRBV5-6	TRBJ1-2	CASSLGGSDHRGYTF	TGTGCCAGCAGCTTGGGAGGGTCCGACCATAGGGGCTACACCTTC
NA	TRBD2	TRBV5-1	TRBJ2-1	CASSLAEGLAGLGSNEQFF	TGCGCCAGCAGCTTGGCCGAGGGACTAGCGGGATTAGGGAGTAATGAGCAGTTCTTC
NA	NA	TRBV7-9	TRBJ2-7	CASSLAPAYEQYF	TGTGCCAGCAGCTTAGCGCCGGCCTACGAGCAGTACTTC
NA	TRBD1	TRBV28	TRBJ2-7	CASRRTGENEQYF	TGTGCCAGCAGACGGACAGGGGAGAACGAGCAGTACTTC
NA	NA	TRBV7-9	TRBJ1-4	CASSLAQGLDF	TGTGCCAGCAGCTTAGCGCAGGGCCTGGATTTT
NA	TRBD2	TRBV18	TRBJ2-1	CASATSGKGDEQFF	TGTGCCAGCGCTACTAGCGGGAAAGGAGATGAGCAGTTCTTC
NA	TRBD2	TRBV5-4	TRBJ2-7	CASSPGSGLGHEQYF	TGTGCCAGCAGTCCCGGATCGGGACTAGGGCATGAGCAGTACTTC
NA	NA	TRBV19	TRBJ1-1	CASSIQAGSREAFF	TGTGCCAGTAGTATACAGGCAGGGTCCCGGGAAGCTTTCTTT
NA	TRBD1	TRBV2	TRBJ2-3	CASSDSPGQGRTDTQYF	TGTGCCAGCAGTGACAGTCCGGGACAGGGGCGAACAGATACGCAGTATTTT
few	NA	TRBV27	TRBJ2-3	CASRRRVADTQYF	TGTGCCAGCAGGCGGCGGGTCGCAGATACGCAGTATTTT
NA	TRBD1	TRBV16	TRBJ2-1	CASSNGQGPYNEQFF	TGTGCCAGCAGCAACGGACAGGGCCCCTACAATGAGCAGTTCTTC
NA	TRBD1	TRBV12-3/TRBV12-4	TRBJ1-2	CASSSDRNYGYTF	TGTGCCAGCAGTTCGGACAGGAACTATGGCTACACCTTC